This TCR beta chain was recovered during a study of CD8 T cells in ankylosing spondylitis. CDR1 is SEHNR and CDR2 is FQNEAQ in the germline V gene (reference sequence). V was cut by 5 bases and J by 3 bases, with 17 bases left in between. The CDR3 has 16 amino acids. It was by quantitative 5'-RACE with molecular barcodes that TCR beta libraries were made. TCRdb analysed the 5' RACE reads with MiXCR anew, one entry per CDR3 protein. The data contain approximately 300,000 distinct CDR3 sequences, around 7.6% of them seen just once; the ten biggest clones take up roughly 14%. Remarks on this clonotype: Its antigen is currently unknown.

The study, taken as a whole, reports: Blood from ankylosing spondylitis patients appeared to carry a characteristic roughly 8-variant TCR beta motif. The disease-linked clones had a CD8+ phenotype and low blood frequencies.

The TCR was taken from a male donor with ankylosing spondylitis. The sequenced sample consisted of blood, either unsorted or a sorted T cell fraction (not recorded which). This chain joins TRBV7-9 and TRBJ2-1; D is ambiguous. In DNA form, the CDR3 reads TGTGCCAGCAGCGCAGTGAACAAGGGCCGCTACAATGAGCAGTTCTTC. It is translated as CASSAVNKGRYNEQFF.